This TCR beta chain was sequenced for a study of identical twins. This CDR3 is 15 amino acids long. Unmatched junction bases numbered 2, after V lost 5 bases and J lost 3 bases. TCRdb re-derived calls from the 5' RACE reads in MiXCR, one entry per CDR3 protein. The data show hundreds of thousands of distinct CDR3 sequences, about 12% seen once. This clonotype was counted at least ten times. The sample was also linked to a second study, of yellow fever vaccine responses in identical twins.

This chain connects TRBV12-3 or TRBV12-4 to TRBJ2-3, with 13 nucleotides matching TRBD2. This clonotype originated in a woman between 18 and 29 years old in good health. The specimen sequenced was PBMCs. The CDR3, as DNA: TGTGCCAGCAGTACGGGACTAGCGGGGACAGATACGCAGTATTTT. Protein product: CASSTGLAGTDTQYF.